A single sample is the source of the 24 T cell receptor beta chains below, sequenced in a study of T cell responses to AZD1222 COVID-19 vaccine. Clones were sequenced by immunoSEQ multiplex PCR, and TCRdb holds only the in-frame ones, with some missing. The sample consists of some 66,000 clones, more than 85% of them appearing once. The material sequenced was peripheral blood, taken on day 0 of AZD1222 vaccination. All receptors come from an adult in good health.

J is TRBJ1-1 and V is TRBV6-5; D is uncertain. V was trimmed by 2 bases and J by 12 bases, leaving 10 bases between them. CDR1 is MNHEY, CDR2 SVGAGI, per germline. The CDR3 consists of 11 residues. As DNA, the CDR3 is TGTGCCAGCAGTTACGGGAAGAGGACTTTCTTT. This codes for CASSYGKRTFF.

This clone came up once. V usage is TRBV19 and J usage is TRBJ1-1; 7 nucleotides match TRBD1. CDR3 length: 17 amino acids. V trimming: 7 bases; J trimming: 5 bases; junction bases outside the gene matches: 19. Germline loops: CDR1 LNHDA, CDR2 SQIVND (reference sequence). CDR3 nucleotide sequence: TGTGCCAGTAACCCTCAGGGGGGCCGGCCAGGTTTGACTGAAGCTTTCTTT. Translating gives CASNPQGGRPGLTEAFF.

V is TRBV7-2 and J is TRBJ1-1; the D is unclear. Deletions cut 3 bases from V and 1 base from J, with 3 bases between. This CDR3 contains 12 residues. Germline lookup yields CDR1 SGHTA and CDR2 FQGNSA. The CDR3 is CASSFGNTEAFF. The DNA of the CDR3 is TGTGCCAGCAGCTTCGGGAACACTGAAGCTTTCTTT.

The chain uses TRBV25-1 and TRBJ1-2; possibly TRBD1 for D (6 bases). The CDR3 has 13 amino acids. Trimming removed 6 bases from V and 7 bases from J, with 15 bases in between. Germline lookup yields CDR1 MGHDK and CDR2 SYGVNS. The CDR3: CASRKAGVGGYTF. The DNA of the CDR3 is TGTGCCAGCAGAAAGGCAGGGGTTGGTGGCTACACCTTC.

This chain joins TRBV19 and TRBJ2-1; TRBD2 agrees at 10 bases. Germline V gene lookup returns CDR1 LNHDA and CDR2 SQIVND (reference sequence). This CDR3 has 15 residues. V shed 5 bases, J shed 7 bases, and the junction held 8 bases outside the gene matches. As DNA, the CDR3 is TGTGCCAGTAGTGCCAGCGGGAGGGGGGGGAATGAGCAGTTCTTC. This codes for CASSASGRGGNEQFF.

The gene calls are TRBV30 and TRBJ2-7; D is ambiguous. The CDR3 extends over 13 amino acids. The V and J ends lost 0 bases and 6 bases respectively, with 12 bases between them. The germline V gene has CDR1 GTSNPN and CDR2 SVGIG (reference sequence). CDR3 nucleotides: TGTGCCTGGAGTGTTTACCCCACCCGCGAGCAGTACTTC. This translates into CAWSVYPTREQYF.

This chain connects TRBV7-8 to TRBJ2-1, with TRBD1 matching over 10 bases. V lost 7 bases, J lost 7 bases, and 7 bases stayed unmatched. CDR3 size: 14 residues. Looked up from germline, CDR1 is SGHVS and CDR2 is FQNEAQ. This CDR3 is CASTRQGARNEQFF. DNA for the CDR3: TGTGCCAGCACTAGACAGGGGGCGAGAAATGAGCAGTTCTTC.

The chain recombines TRBV4-1 with TRBJ2-1; 9 bases are shared with TRBD2. The trim removed 0 bases at V and 6 bases at J, leaving 6 bases unmatched. This CDR3 contains 16 residues. The germline V gene has CDR1 MGHRA and CDR2 YSYEKL. Here the CDR3 DNA reads TGCGCCAGCAGCCAAGAAAGGGCTAGCGGGATCAATGAGCAGTTCTTC. It encodes CASSQERASGINEQFF.

This clone has a handful of counts. This chain connects TRBV5-1 to TRBJ1-5, with D hard to call. This CDR3 spans 13 amino acids. With 0 bases removed from V and 5 bases from J, the gap between germline ends came to 6 bases. Germline CDR1 reads SGHRS; CDR2 reads YFSETQ. CDR3 coding DNA: TGCGCCAGCAGCTTGGGGGCAGATCAGCCCCAGCATTTT. Translation: CASSLGADQPQHF.

This clone was observed once. The gene calls are TRBV15 and TRBJ1-4, with D hard to call. Trimming took off 0 bases at V and 8 bases at J, with 7 bases between the two ends. The germline V gene has CDR1 LNHNV and CDR2 YYDKDF (reference sequence). The CDR3 contains 13 residues. The CDR3, as DNA: TGTGCCACCAGCAGAGATCGGGTCGAAAAACTGTTTTTT. Translated: CATSRDRVEKLFF.

This rearrangement joins TRBV5-1 to TRBJ2-7; TRBD1 matches 9 bases. The CDR3 sequence is 14 residues long. Per the germline V gene, CDR1 is SGHRS and CDR2 is YFSETQ. V shed 2 bases and J 3 bases; nucleotides not matched to a gene: 3. The chain's CDR3 is CASSLRDRDYEQYF. The CDR3 DNA is TGCGCCAGCAGCTTACGGGACAGGGACTACGAGCAGTACTTC.

This sequence joins TRBV19 and TRBJ1-2; a weak D match, TRBD1 (5 bases). This CDR3 is built from 14 residues. The ends were cut back, 0 bases at V and 4 bases at J, with 9 bases in the middle. Per the germline V gene, CDR1 is LNHDA and CDR2 is SQIVND (reference sequence). CDR3 amino acids: CASSIDQGVYGYTF. The CDR3, as DNA: TGTGCCAGTAGTATAGATCAGGGCGTCTATGGCTACACCTTC.

This rearrangement joins TRBV5-4 to TRBJ1-1; D is ambiguous. V lost 0 bases and J lost 4, with 13 bases in between. CDR1 and CDR2 from the germline V gene are SGHNT and YYREEE (reference sequence). CDR3 length equals 15 residues. CDR3 sequence reads: CASSLAMGAATEAFF. The CDR3 DNA is TGTGCCAGCAGCTTGGCGATGGGCGCGGCCACTGAAGCTTTCTTT.

The V gene is TRBV5-6, the J gene TRBJ1-2; 12 nucleotides align to TRBD1. This CDR3 has 15 amino acids. Germline CDR1 and CDR2: SGHDT and YYEEEE. V shed 3 bases, J shed 9 bases, and the junction held 9 bases outside the gene matches. As DNA, the CDR3 is TGTGCCAGCAGCTACGGGACAGGGGGCGCCAAGAGCTACACCTTC. The encoded protein is CASSYGTGGAKSYTF.

The J gene is TRBJ1-5, the V gene TRBV11-2; D is uncertain. Germline V lookup: CDR1 SGHAT, CDR2 FQNNGV. This CDR3 spans 16 amino acids. Trimming removed 0 bases from V and 0 bases from J, with 9 bases in between. CDR3 region: CASSLDGYLSNQPQHF. The CDR3 DNA reads TGTGCCAGCAGCTTAGATGGATACCTTAGCAATCAGCCCCAGCATTTT. The whole variable domain, filled in from reference TRBV11-2 and TRBJ1-5, reads EAGVAQSPRYKIIEKRQSVAFWCNPISGHATLYWYQQILGQGPKLLIQFQNNGVVDDSQLPKDRFSAERLKGVDSTLKIQPAKLEDSAVYLCASSLDGYLSNQPQHFGDGTRLSIL.

The J gene is TRBJ2-3, the V gene TRBV29-1; D is perhaps TRBD2 (6 bases). V lost 2 bases and J lost 1, with 10 bases in between. The CDR3 is 14 residues long. Germline V gene data show CDR1 as SQVTM and CDR2 as ANQGSEA. CDR3 region: CSVELASGTDTQYF. In DNA, the CDR3 is TGCAGCGTTGAACTTGCTAGCGGCACAGATACGCAGTATTTT.

This clone was seen once. The chain carries TRBV28 and TRBJ2-1; TRBD2 matches at 7 bases. V was pared by 9 bases and J by 2 bases, with 13 bases of the junction left unmatched. This CDR3 contains 16 residues. Germline lookup yields CDR1 MDHEN and CDR2 SYDVKM. The CDR3 loop is CASSLSGKAAYNEQFF. For the CDR3, the DNA is TGTGCCAGTTCTCTCAGCGGGAAGGCGGCCTACAATGAGCAGTTCTTC.

The V gene is TRBV7-9, the J gene TRBJ2-1; 7 bases agree with TRBD1. V lost 3 bases, J lost 4 bases, and 0 bases stayed unmatched. This CDR3 has 13 residues. The germline gives CDR1 SEHNR, CDR2 FQNEAQ (reference sequence). Here the CDR3 DNA reads TGTGCCAGCAGCTTGGACAGGTACAATGAGCAGTTCTTC. It specifies CASSLDRYNEQFF. Supplemented by reference TRBV7-9 and TRBJ2-1, the full variable domain reads DTGVSQNPRHKITKRGQNVTFRCDPISEHNRLYWYRQTLGQGPEFLTYFQNEAQLEKSRLLSDRFSAERPKGSFSTLEIQRTEQGDSAMYLCASSLDRYNEQFFGPGTRLTVL.

V is TRBV5-6 and J is TRBJ2-1; 16 bases line up with TRBD2. The CDR3 totals 18 residues. Germline V gene lookup returns CDR1 SGHDT and CDR2 YYEEEE. Trimming cost V 3 bases and J 4 bases; bases outside gene matches: 7. CDR3 in amino acids: CASSSGTSGGVSYNEQFF. CDR3 nucleotides: TGTGCCAGCAGCTCCGGGACTAGCGGGGGGGTCTCGTACAATGAGCAGTTCTTC.

In its sample, this clone was seen a few times. The chain is built from TRBV28 and TRBJ1-2, with no clear D. CDR3 length equals 15 residues. Looked up from germline, CDR1 is MDHEN and CDR2 is SYDVKM. V lost 3 bases and J lost 0, with 11 bases in between. The CDR3 protein is CASSFPGGTNYGYTF. DNA of the CDR3: TGTGCCAGCAGTTTCCCGGGAGGTACTAACTATGGCTACACCTTC.

This clone was detected once. This chain joins TRBV3-1 (or the pseudogene TRBV3-2) and TRBJ2-2, with 11 bases matching TRBD1. This CDR3 is built from 17 residues. Trimming took 0 bases from V and 5 from J; bases not matched to a gene: 5. The germline V gene encodes CDR1 LGHDT and CDR2 YNNKEL (reference sequence). CDR3 DNA sequence: TGTGCCAGCAGCCAAGATTCCGGGACAGGGGGAACCGGGGAGCTGTTTTTT. Its translation: CASSQDSGTGGTGELFF.

The rearrangement links TRBV7-2 to TRBJ2-3; no clear D. The CDR3 sequence is 13 residues long. Germline V CDR1 and CDR2: SGHTA, FQGNSA. Trimming stripped 5 bases from V and 3 bases from J, with 9 bases between. Here the CDR3 DNA reads TGTGCCAGCAGCCGCTATTTGACAGATACGCAGTATTTT. Its protein is CASSRYLTDTQYF.

In DNA form, the CDR3 reads TGTGCCAGTAGTATTCGGGGCGGGGAGCCCCAGCATTTT. Translation: CASSIRGGEPQHF. The V call is TRBV19, the J call TRBJ1-5, with TRBD1 as a possible D gene (5 bases). The CDR3 is made up of 13 amino acids. From germline, CDR1 is LNHDA and CDR2 SQIVND (reference sequence). The V and J ends lost 3 bases and 8 bases respectively, with 11 bases between them.

The rearrangement joins TRBV2 to TRBJ1-5; 8 positions agree with TRBD1. Germline lookup yields CDR1 SNHLY and CDR2 FYNNEI. The trim removed 4 bases at V and 4 bases at J, leaving 9 bases unmatched. The length of the CDR3 is 16 residues. CDR3 DNA sequence: TGTGCCAGCAGTGGAGATTACAGGGGGATTAATCAGCCCCAGCATTTT. Protein sequence: CASSGDYRGINQPQHF.